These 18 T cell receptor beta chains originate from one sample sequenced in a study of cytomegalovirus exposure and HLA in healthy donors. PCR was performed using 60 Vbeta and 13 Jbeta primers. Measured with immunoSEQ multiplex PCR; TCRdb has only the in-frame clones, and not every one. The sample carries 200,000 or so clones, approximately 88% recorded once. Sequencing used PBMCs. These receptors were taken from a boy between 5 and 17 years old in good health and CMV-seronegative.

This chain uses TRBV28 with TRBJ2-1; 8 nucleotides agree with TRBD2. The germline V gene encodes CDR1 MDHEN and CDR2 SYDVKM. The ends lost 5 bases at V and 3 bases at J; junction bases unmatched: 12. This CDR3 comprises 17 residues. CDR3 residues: CASSPNRLAPFYNEQFF. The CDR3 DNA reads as TGTGCCAGCAGTCCGAACCGACTAGCGCCTTTCTACAATGAGCAGTTCTTC.

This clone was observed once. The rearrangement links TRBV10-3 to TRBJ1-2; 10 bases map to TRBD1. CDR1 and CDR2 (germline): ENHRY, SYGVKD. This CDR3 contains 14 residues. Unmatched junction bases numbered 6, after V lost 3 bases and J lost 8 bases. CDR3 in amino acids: CAISDRQGARGYTF. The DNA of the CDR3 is TGTGCCATCAGTGACAGACAGGGGGCTAGGGGCTACACCTTC.

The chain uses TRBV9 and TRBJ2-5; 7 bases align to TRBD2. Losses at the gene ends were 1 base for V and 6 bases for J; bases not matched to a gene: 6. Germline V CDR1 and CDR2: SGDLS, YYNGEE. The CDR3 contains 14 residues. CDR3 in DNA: TGTGCCAGCAGCGTAACGAGCGGGGTGCAGACCCAGTACTTC. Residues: CASSVTSGVQTQYF.

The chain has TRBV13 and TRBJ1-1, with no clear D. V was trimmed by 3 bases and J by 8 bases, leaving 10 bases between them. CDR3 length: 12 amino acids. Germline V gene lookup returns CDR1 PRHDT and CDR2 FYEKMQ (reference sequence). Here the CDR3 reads CASSLSPREAFF. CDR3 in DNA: TGTGCCAGCAGCTTGTCGCCCAGGGAAGCTTTCTTT.

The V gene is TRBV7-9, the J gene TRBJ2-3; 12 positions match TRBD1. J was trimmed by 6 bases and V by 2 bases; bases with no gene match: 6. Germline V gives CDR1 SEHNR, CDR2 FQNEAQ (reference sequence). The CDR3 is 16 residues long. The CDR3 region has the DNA TGTGCCAGCAGCTTACTGGGACAGGGGGCGCCCGATACGCAGTATTTT. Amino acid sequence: CASSLLGQGAPDTQYF.

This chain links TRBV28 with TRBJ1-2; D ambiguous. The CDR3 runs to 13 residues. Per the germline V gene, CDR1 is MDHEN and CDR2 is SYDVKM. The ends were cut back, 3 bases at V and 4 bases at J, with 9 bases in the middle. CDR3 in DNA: TGTGCCAGCAGTTTCCGGGGAACCTATGGCTACACCTTC. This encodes CASSFRGTYGYTF.

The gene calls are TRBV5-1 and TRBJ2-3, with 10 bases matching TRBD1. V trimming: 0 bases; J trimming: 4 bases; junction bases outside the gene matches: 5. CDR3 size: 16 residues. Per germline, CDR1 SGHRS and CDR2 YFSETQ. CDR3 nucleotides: TGCGCCAGCAGCTTGGTAACGGGACAGGGGTCAGATACGCAGTATTTT. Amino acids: CASSLVTGQGSDTQYF.

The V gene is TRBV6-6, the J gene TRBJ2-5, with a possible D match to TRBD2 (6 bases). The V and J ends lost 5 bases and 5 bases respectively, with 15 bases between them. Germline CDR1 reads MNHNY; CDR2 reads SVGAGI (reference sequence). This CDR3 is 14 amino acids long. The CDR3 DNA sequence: TGTGCCAGCAGTCAGACTAGTACTCATGAGACCCAGTACTTC. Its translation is CASSQTSTHETQYF.

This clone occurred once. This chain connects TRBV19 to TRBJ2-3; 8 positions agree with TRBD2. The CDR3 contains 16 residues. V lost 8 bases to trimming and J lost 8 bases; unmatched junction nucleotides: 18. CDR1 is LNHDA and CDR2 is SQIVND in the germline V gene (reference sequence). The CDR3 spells CASCPPGGSGMCTQYF. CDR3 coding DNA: TGTGCCAGTTGCCCTCCCGGTGGTAGCGGGATGTGTACGCAGTATTTT.

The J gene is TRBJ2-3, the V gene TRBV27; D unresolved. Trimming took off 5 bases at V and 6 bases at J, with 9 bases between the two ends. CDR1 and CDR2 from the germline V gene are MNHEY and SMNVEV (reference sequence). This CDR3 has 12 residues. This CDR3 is CASSTLSDTQYF. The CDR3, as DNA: TGTGCCAGCAGTACCCTCAGTGATACGCAGTATTTT.

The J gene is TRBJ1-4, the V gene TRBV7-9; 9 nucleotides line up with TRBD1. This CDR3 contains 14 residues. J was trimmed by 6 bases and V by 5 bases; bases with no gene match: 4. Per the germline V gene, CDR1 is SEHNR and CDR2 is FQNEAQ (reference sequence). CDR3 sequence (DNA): TGTGCCAGCAGCCGGACAGGGGCCGATGAAAAACTGTTTTTT. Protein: CASSRTGADEKLFF. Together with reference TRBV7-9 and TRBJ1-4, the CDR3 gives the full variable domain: DTGVSQNPRHKITKRGQNVTFRCDPISEHNRLYWYRQTLGQGPEFLTYFQNEAQLEKSRLLSDRFSAERPKGSFSTLEIQRTEQGDSAMYLCASSRTGADEKLFFGSGTQLSVL.

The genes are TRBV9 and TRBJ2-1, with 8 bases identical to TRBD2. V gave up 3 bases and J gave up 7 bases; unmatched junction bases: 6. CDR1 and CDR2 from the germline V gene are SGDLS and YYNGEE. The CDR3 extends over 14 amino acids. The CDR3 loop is CASSGRTSRNEQFF. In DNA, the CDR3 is TGTGCCAGCAGCGGGAGGACTAGCAGGAATGAGCAGTTCTTC.

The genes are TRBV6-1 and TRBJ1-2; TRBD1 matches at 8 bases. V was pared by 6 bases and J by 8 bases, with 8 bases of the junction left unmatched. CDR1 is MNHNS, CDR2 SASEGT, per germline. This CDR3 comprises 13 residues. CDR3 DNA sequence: TGTGCCAGCAGATCAGGGGGCGCCTGGGGCTACACCTTC. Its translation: CASRSGGAWGYTF.

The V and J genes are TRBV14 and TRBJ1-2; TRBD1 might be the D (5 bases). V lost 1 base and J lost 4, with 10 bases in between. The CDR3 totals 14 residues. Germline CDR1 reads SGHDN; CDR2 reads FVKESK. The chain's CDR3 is CASSQGGRSYGYTF. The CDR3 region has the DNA TGTGCCAGCAGCCAAGGGGGCAGGAGCTATGGCTACACCTTC.

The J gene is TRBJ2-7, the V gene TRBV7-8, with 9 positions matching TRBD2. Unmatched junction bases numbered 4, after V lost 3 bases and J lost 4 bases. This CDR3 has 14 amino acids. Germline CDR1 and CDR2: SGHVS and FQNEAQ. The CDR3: CASSFGGGEYEQYF. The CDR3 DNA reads TGTGCCAGCAGCTTTGGCGGGGGGGAATACGAGCAGTACTTC.

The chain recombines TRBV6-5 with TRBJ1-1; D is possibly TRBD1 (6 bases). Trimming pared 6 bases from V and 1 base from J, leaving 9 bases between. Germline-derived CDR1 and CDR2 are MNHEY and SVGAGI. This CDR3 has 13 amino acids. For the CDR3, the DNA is TGTGCCAGCAGAGAACAGGGGAACACTGAAGCTTTCTTT. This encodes CASREQGNTEAFF.

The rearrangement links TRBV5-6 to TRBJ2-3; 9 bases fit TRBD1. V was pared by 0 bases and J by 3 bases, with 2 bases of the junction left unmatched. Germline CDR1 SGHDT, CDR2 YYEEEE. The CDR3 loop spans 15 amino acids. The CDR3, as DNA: TGTGCCAGCAGCTTGGTGGGACAGGGTACAGATACGCAGTATTTT. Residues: CASSLVGQGTDTQYF. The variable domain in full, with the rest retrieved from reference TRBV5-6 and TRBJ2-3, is DAGVTQSPTHLIKTRGQQVTLRCSPKSGHDTVSWYQQALGQGPQFIFQYYEEEERQRGNFPDRFSGHQFPNYSSELNVNALLLGDSALYLCASSLVGQGTDTQYFGPGTRLTVL.

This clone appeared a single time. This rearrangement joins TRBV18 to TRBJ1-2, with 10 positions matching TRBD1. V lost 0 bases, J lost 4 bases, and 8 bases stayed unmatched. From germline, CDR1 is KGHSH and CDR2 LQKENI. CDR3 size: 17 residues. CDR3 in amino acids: CASSPPSGTGAFYGYTF. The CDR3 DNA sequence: TGTGCCAGCTCACCACCCTCCGGGACAGGGGCCTTCTATGGCTACACCTTC.